The clone carrying this TCR beta chain was recorded a few times. Its antigen is unidentified. The germline CDR1 and CDR2 sequences are WSHSY and SAAADI. Between the trimmed V and J ends, which lost 8 bases and 4 bases, there was a span of 12 bases. CDR3 length equals 12 residues. Sequence data for DNA of cultured CD4+ T cells were generated by the Oncomine TCR Beta short-read assay. TCRdb fed the PCR reads into MiXCR, producing one record per CDR3 protein. Of approximately 16,000 distinct CDR3 sequences in the sample, 35% were seen once. The data stem from a study of vaccination and CD4 T cells after COVID-19. Treatment here: approximately nine-day PBMC culture with coronavirus spike peptide pools or control peptides (ViraFEST assay).

The specimen was cultured CD4+ T cells from blood. The origin of this receptor is a human donor with COVID-19. The chain is built from TRBV10-2 and TRBJ2-7; no definite D call. The CDR3 protein is CASAASRYEQYF. The CDR3 nucleotides are TGCGCCAGCGCGGCCAGCAGGTACGAGCAGTACTTC.